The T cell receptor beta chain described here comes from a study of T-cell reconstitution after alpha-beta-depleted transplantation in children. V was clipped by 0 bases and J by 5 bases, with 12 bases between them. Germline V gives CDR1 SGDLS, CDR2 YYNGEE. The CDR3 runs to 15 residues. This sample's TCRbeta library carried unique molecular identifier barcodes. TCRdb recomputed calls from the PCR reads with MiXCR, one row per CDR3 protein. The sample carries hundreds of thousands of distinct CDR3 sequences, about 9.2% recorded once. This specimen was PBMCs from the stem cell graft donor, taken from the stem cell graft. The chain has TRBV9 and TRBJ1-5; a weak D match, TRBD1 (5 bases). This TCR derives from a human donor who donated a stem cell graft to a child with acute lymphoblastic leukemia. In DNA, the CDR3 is TGTGCCAGCAGCGTAGAATCAGGGTTCCATCAGCCCCAGCATTTT. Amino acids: CASSVESGFHQPQHF.